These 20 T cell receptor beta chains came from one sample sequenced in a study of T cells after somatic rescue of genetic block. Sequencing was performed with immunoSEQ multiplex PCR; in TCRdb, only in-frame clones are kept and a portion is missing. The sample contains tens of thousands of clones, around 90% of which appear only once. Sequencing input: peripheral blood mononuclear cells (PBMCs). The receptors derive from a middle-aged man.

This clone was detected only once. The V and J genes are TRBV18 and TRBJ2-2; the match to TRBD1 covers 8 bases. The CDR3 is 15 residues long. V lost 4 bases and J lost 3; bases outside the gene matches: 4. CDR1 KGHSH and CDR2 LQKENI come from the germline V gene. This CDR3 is CASSRSTGDTGELFF. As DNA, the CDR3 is TGTGCCAGCTCACGGTCGACAGGGGACACCGGGGAGCTGTTTTTT.

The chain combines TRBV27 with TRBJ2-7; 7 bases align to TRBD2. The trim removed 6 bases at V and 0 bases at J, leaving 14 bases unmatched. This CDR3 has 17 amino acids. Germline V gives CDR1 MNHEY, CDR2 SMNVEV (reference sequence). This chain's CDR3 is CASSPLMEAGISYEQYF. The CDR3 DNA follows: TGTGCCAGCAGCCCTTTGATGGAAGCGGGGATCTCCTACGAGCAGTACTTC.

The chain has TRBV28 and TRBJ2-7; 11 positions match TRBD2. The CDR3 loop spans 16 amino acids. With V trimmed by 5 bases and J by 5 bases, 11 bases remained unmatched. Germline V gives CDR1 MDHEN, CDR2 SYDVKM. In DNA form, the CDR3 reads TGTGCCAGCAGTCCCGTTGTAGCGGGAGGGTTCCACGAGCAGTACTTC. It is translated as CASSPVVAGGFHEQYF.

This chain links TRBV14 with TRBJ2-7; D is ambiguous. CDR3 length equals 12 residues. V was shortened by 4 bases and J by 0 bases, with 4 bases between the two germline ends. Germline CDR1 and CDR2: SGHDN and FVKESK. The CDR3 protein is CASSLDSYEQYF. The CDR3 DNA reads TGTGCCAGCAGCCTAGACTCCTACGAGCAGTACTTC.

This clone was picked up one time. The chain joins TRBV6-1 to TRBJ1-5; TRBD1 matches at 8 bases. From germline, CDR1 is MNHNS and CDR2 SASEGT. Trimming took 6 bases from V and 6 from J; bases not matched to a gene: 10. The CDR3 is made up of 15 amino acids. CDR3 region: CASSSQGGKAQPQHF. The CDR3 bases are TGTGCCAGCAGCTCACAGGGGGGGAAGGCTCAGCCCCAGCATTTT.

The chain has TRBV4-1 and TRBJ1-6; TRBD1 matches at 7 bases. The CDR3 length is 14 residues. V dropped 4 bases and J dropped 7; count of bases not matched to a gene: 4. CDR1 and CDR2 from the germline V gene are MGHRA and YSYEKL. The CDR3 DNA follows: TGCGCCAGCAGCCGAACAGGGGACAATTCACCCCTCCACTTT. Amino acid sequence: CASSRTGDNSPLHF.

The CDR3 sequence: CASSLVWRGASNTGELFF. In DNA form, the CDR3 reads TGTGCCAGCAGCTTAGTGTGGCGGGGGGCTTCGAACACCGGGGAGCTGTTTTTT. V and J are TRBV7-2 and TRBJ2-2; 8 nucleotides line up with TRBD2. CDR1 is SGHTA, CDR2 FQGNSA, per germline. Unmatched junction bases numbered 7, after V lost 1 base and J lost 0 bases. The CDR3 totals 18 residues.

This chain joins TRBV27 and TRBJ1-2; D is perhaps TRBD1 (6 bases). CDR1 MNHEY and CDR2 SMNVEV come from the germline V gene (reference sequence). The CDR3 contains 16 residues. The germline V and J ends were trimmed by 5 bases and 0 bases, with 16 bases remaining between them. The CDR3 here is CASSISHQGPNYGYTF. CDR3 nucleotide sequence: TGTGCCAGCAGTATTTCCCACCAGGGGCCTAACTATGGCTACACCTTC.

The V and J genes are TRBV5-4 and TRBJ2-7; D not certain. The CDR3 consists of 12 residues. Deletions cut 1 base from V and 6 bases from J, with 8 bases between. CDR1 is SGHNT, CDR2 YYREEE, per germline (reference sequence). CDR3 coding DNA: TGTGCCAGCAGCTTGCAGGACCTCGAGCAGTACTTC. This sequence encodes CASSLQDLEQYF.

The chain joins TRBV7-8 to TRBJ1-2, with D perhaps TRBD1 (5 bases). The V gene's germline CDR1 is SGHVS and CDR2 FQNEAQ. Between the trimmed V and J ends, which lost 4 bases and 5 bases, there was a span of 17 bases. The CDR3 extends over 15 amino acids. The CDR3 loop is CASSWAAGSFYGYTF. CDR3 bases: TGTGCCAGCAGCTGGGCGGCAGGGTCTTTTTATGGCTACACCTTC.

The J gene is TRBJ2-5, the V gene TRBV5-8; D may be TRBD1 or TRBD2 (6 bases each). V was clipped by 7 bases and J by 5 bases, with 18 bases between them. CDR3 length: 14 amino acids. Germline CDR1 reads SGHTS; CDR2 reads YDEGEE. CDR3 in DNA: TGTGCCAGCCGACTGACGGGGGCCGGGGAGACCCAGTACTTC. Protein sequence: CASRLTGAGETQYF.

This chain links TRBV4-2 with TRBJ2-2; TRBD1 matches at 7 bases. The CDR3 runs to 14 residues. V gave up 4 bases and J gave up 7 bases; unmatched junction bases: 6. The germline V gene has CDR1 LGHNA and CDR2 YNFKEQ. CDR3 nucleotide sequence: TGTGCCAGCAGCCCGACAGGGTCGTACGGGGAGCTGTTTTTT. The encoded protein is CASSPTGSYGELFF.

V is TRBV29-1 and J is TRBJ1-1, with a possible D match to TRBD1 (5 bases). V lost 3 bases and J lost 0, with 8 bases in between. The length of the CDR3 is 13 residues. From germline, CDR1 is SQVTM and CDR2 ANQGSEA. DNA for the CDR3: TGCAGCGTTGACTCGGGGCTGAACACTGAAGCTTTCTTT. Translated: CSVDSGLNTEAFF.

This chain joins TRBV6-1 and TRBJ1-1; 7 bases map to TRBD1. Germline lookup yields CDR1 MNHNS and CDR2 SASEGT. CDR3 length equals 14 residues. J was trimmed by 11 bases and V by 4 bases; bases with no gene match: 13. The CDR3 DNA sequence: TGTGCCAGCAGTGTGGGACAGCGGGGGACGGCGGCTTTCTTT. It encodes CASSVGQRGTAAFF.

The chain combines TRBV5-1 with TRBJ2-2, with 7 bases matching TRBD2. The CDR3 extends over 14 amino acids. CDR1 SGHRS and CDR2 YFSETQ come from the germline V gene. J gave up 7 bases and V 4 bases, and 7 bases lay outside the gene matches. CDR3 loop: CASSRPREDGELFF. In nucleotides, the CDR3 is TGCGCCAGCAGCCGACCCCGGGAGGACGGGGAGCTGTTTTTT.

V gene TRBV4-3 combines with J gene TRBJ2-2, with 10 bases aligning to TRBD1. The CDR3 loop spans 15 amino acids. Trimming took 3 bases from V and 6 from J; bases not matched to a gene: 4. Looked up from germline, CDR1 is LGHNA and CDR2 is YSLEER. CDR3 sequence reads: CASSHRQGAPGELFF. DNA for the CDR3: TGCGCCAGCAGCCACCGACAGGGGGCGCCCGGGGAGCTGTTTTTT.

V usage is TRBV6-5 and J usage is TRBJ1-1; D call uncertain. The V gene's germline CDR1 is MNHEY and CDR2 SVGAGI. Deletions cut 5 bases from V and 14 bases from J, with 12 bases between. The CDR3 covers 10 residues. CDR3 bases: TGTGCCAGCAGTGAAGCCCGGTGGTTCTTT. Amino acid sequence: CASSEARWFF.

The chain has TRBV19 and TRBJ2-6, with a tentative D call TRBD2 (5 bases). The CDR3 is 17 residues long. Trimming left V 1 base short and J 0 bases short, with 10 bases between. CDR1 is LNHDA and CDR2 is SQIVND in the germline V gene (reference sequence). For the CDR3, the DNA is TGTGCCAGTAGTATAGGAGGGAGTGGCTCTGGGGCCAACGTCCTGACTTTC. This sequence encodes CASSIGGSGSGANVLTF.

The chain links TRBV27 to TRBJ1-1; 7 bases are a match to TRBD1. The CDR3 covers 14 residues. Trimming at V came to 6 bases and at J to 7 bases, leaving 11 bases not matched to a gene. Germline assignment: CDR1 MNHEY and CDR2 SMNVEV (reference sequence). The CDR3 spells CASSQLGQIHEAFF. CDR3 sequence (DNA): TGTGCCAGCAGCCAGCTGGGACAGATACATGAAGCTTTCTTT.

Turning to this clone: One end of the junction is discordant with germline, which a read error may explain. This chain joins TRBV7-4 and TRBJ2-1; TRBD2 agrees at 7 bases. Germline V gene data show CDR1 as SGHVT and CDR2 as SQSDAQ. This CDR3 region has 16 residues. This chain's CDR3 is CASRLVGTRGDNEQFF. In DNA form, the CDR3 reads TGTGCCAGCAGGTTAGTAGGTACCCGGGGGGACAATGAGCAGTTCTTC. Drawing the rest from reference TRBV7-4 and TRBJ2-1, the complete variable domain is GAGVSQSPRYKVAKRGRDVALRCDSISGHVTLYWYRQTLGQGSEVLTYSQSDAQRDKSGRPSGRFSAERPERSVSTLKIQRTEQGDSAVYLCASRLVGTRGDNEQFFGPGTRLTVL.